Listed below are T cell receptor beta chains from one sample, sequenced in a study of shared clonotypes between healthy human individuals. Method: immunoSEQ multiplex PCR; TCRdb's copy keeps in-frame clones and lacks some. The sample holds approximately 480,000 clones, roughly 79% seen once. Sequencing was carried out using PBMCs. Receptor source: a woman aged 40 to 50 in good health. Some clones in this sample may be carry-over from other donors' samples. Both conserved end residues are part of each CDR3. A D gene is named only where the DNA matches it firmly.

D gene	V gene	J gene	CDR3 protein
TRBD1	TRBV28	TRBJ1-2	CASSYRGGGYGYTF
TRBD2	TRBV9	TRBJ2-3	CATGREVNTDTQYF
TRBD1	TRBV9	TRBJ1-2	CASSAGTGTAIGYGYTF
-	TRBV10-3	TRBJ2-3	CAISNHQGGRTDTQYF
TRBD1	TRBV19	TRBJ2-7	CASSWDRAYEQYF
TRBD2	TRBV7-9	TRBJ2-3	CASSSKGLASTDTQYF
-	TRBV28	TRBJ1-1	CASRLPNTEAFF
-	TRBV30	TRBJ2-1	CAWSPSAGEQFF
TRBD2	TRBV11-2	TRBJ2-1	CASSFLAGPDNEQFF
TRBD2	TRBV19	TRBJ2-3	CASTSGPTDTQYF
-	TRBV19	TRBJ2-3	CASSMGRVGTDTQYF
-	TRBV5-1	TRBJ2-2	CASSLEPSDSPGELFF
TRBD2	TRBV28	TRBJ2-3	CASSFPPTGEGDTQYF
TRBD1	TRBV5-1	TRBJ2-2	CASSSGQGWAGELFF
-	TRBV28	TRBJ2-5	CASIPQHGGETQYF
-	TRBV6-5	TRBJ1-5	CASSRTSNQPQHF
-	TRBV6-5	TRBJ2-6	CASSTGGANVLTF
-	TRBV28	TRBJ2-5	CASRIVGQKETQYF
TRBD2	TRBV7-9	TRBJ2-7	CASSRPPSGARDFEQYF
TRBD1	TRBV2	TRBJ1-5	CASSPTGDSNQPQHF
TRBD2	TRBV11-3	TRBJ2-3	CASSPGLAGGPGTQYF
-	TRBV18	TRBJ2-3	CASSPLVEPADTQYF
TRBD2	TRBV6-4	TRBJ2-2	CASKDPGGTGELFF
-	TRBV7-9	TRBJ1-4	CASSITGYTNEKLFF
-	TRBV4-3	TRBJ1-1	CASSQGRRNTEAFF
-	TRBV7-9	TRBJ2-6	CASSLVAGANVLTF
TRBD2	TRBV18	TRBJ2-5	CASSPTSGKETQYF
TRBD2	TRBV2	TRBJ2-7	CASSEFWLAAREQYF
TRBD2	TRBV18	TRBJ2-7	CASSPGASGIHEQYF
TRBD2	TRBV5-1	-	CASSTLGLAGDEQYF
TRBD1	TRBV10-3	TRBJ1-1	CAISSDRVTEAFF
-	TRBV13	TRBJ2-2	CASSLRARTPNTGELFF
-	TRBV7-9	TRBJ1-4	CASSLHLQTTNEKLFF
-	TRBV5-1	TRBJ2-2	CASSDGAGATNTGELFF
-	TRBV5-5	TRBJ2-1	CASSLELLGLLSYNEQFF
-	TRBV5-1	TRBJ2-5	CASSLAHETQYF
TRBD1	TRBV7-8	TRBJ1-1	CASSLNVAGTANTEAFF
-	TRBV4-3	TRBJ2-6	CASSQDLQPPGANVLTF
-	TRBV28	TRBJ1-3	CASSTSNSGNTIYF
-	TRBV15	TRBJ1-2	CATSRDMVTAGYTF